This T cell receptor beta chain derives from a study of Ad26.COV2.S vaccination and SARS-CoV-2 variants. Treatment denoted: around 19 received Ad26.COV2.S at low or high dose, single or two shots; a few received placebo; per-sample allocation not given. It was on day 63 after the first vaccine or placebo injection that samples were taken. Only in-frame clones appear in the TCRdb table, and some are missing; sequencing was by immunoSEQ multiplex PCR. The table lists 300,000 to 450,000 clones, about 85% of them singletons. V was clipped by 0 bases and J by 5 bases, with 8 bases between them. This CDR3 contains 14 residues. Germline lookup yields CDR1 SGHDT and CDR2 YYEEEE.

The sequenced sample was peripheral blood, obtained in a trial of Ad26.COV2.S vaccine versus placebo. This chain uses TRBV5-6 with TRBJ2-2; D ambiguous. The source of this sequence is a person aged 18 to 65 who received the Ad26.COV2.S COVID-19 vaccine or a placebo. DNA for the CDR3: TGTGCCAGCAGCTTGGGCGGATTAACCGGGGAGCTGTTTTTT. Residues: CASSLGGLTGELFF.